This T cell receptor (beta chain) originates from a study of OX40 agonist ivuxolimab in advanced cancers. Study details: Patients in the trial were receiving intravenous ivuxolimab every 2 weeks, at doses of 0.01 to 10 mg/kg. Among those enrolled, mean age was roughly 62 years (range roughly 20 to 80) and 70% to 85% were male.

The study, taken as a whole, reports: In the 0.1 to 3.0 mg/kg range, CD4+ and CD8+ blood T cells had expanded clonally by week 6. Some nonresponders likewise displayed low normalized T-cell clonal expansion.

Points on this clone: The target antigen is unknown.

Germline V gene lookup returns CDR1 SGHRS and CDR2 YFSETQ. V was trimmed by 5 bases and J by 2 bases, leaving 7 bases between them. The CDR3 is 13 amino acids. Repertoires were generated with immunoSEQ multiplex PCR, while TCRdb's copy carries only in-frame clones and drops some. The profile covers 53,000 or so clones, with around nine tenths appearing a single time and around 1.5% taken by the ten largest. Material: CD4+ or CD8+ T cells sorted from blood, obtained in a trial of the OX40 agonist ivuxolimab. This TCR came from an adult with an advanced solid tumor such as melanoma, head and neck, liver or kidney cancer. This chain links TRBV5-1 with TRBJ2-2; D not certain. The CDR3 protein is CASSYGNTGELFF. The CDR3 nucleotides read TGCGCCAGCAGTTACGGAAACACCGGGGAGCTGTTTTTT.